This T cell receptor beta chain originates from a study of T cell responses to AZD1222 COVID-19 vaccine. To note about this clone: Its antigen is not known.

Study-wide results and caveats: Seropositive AZD1222 recipients at baseline numbered only five or six. Dominant at 160-218 and 743-854, vaccine-associated CD4 TCRs also spanned spike. White British ancestry dominated among donors, who included more females, and clonal diversity was possibly underestimated.

Generated by immunoSEQ multiplex PCR, the TCRdb table keeps only in-frame clones and is missing some. The repertoire holds roughly 170,000 clones, roughly nine tenths seen once, with approximately 2% in the top ten. This TCR was recovered from an adult in good health. The sequencing here drew on peripheral blood, taken on day 0 of AZD1222 vaccination.

In nucleotides, the CDR3 is TGTGCCAGCAGCTTAGAGGGTTCGGTCTACGAGCAGTACTTC. Residues: CASSLEGSVYEQYF. The V and J genes are TRBV7-2 and TRBJ2-7; D not certain. V lost 1 base and J lost 3, with 10 bases in between. Germline V lookup: CDR1 SGHTA, CDR2 FQGNSA. CDR3 size: 14 residues.